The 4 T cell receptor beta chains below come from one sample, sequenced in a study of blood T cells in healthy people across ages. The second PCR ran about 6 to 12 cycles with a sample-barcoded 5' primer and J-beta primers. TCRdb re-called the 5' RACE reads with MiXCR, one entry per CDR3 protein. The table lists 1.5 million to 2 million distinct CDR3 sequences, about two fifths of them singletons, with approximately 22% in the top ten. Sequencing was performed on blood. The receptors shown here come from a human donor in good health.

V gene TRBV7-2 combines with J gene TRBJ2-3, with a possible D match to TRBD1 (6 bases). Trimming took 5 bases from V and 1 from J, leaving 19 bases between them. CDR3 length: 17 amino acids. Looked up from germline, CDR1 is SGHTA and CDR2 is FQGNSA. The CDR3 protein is CASSPWGGTFRTDTQYF. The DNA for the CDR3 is TGTGCCAGCAGCCCATGGGGTGGGACATTTCGCACAGATACGCAGTATTTT. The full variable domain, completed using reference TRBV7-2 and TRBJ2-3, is GAGVSQSPSNKVTEKGKDVELRCDPISGHTALYWYRQSLGQGLEFLIYFQGNSAPDKSGLPSDRFSAERTGGSVSTLTIQRTQQEDSAVYLCASSPWGGTFRTDTQYFGPGTRLTVL.

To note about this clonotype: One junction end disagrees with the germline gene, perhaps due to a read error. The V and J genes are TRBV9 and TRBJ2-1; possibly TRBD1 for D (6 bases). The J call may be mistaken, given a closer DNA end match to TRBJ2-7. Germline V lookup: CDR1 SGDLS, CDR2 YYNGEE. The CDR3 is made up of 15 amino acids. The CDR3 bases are TGTGCCGGCAGCGTAGATGAGACAGGAGCCTACGAGCAGTACTTC. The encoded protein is CAGSVDETGAYEQYF.

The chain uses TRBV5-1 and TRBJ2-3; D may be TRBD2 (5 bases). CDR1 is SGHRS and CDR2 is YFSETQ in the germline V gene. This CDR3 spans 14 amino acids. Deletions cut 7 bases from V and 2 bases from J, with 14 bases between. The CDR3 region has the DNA TGCGCCAGCGGTTCTATACTAGACACAGATACGCAGTATTTT. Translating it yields CASGSILDTDTQYF.

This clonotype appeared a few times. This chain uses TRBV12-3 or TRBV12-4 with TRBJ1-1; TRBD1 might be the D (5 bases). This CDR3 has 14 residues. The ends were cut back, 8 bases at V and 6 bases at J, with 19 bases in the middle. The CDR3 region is CASLPGWGGSEAFF. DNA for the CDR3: TGTGCCAGCCTTCCCGGGTGGGGGGGATCTGAAGCTTTCTTT.